The present entry profiles one T cell receptor beta chain with its context. Its antigen remains unknown. The data originate from a study of identical twins. Study-level points and caveats: One should note that invariant MAIT and iNKT cells could partly confound zero-insertion analyses.

Between the trimmed V and J ends, which lost 6 bases and 4 bases, there was a span of 15 bases. CDR3 length: 14 amino acids. MiXCR was run by TCRdb on the 5' RACE reads, yielding one entry per CDR3 protein. The sample holds around 370,000 distinct CDR3 sequences, about 9% seen once. The receptor was derived from a woman in her 50s in good health. The sample consisted of naive T cells sorted from blood. The chain uses TRBV12-3 or TRBV12-4 and TRBJ1-2; D unclear. CDR3 sequence reads: CASSLISGPYGYTF. CDR3 sequence (DNA): TGTGCCAGCAGCTTGATTTCCGGTCCCTATGGCTACACCTTC.